This note documents a single T cell receptor beta chain sequence. These data belong to a study of T-cell reconstitution after alpha-beta-depleted transplantation in children. The library targeted TCRbeta and was prepared with unique molecular identifiers. MiXCR, applied by TCRdb to the PCR reads, yields one record per CDR3 protein. This table holds over 150,000 distinct CDR3 sequences, roughly 7.5% found once. This CDR3 comprises 16 residues. Germline CDR1 reads SGHTA; CDR2 reads FQGNSA. J was trimmed by 5 bases and V by 1 base; bases with no gene match: 9. The chain links TRBV7-2 to TRBJ2-7, with 9 nucleotides matching TRBD2. Specimen: PBMCs from the stem cell graft donor, collected from the stem cell graft. The receptor was derived from a human donor who donated a stem cell graft to a child with Wiskott-Aldrich syndrome. The CDR3 loop is CASSLGWREGNHEQYF. In DNA, the CDR3 is TGTGCCAGCAGCTTAGGGTGGCGGGAGGGCAACCACGAGCAGTACTTC.